This entry lists 19 T cell receptor beta chains sequenced from one sample in a study of blood T cell repertoires in COVID-19. Clones were sequenced by immunoSEQ multiplex PCR, and TCRdb holds only the in-frame ones, with some missing. Seen here are about 150,000 clones, 75% to 85% observed once, and the top ten hold 9.5% to 13%. The sample taken for sequencing was peripheral blood. The receptors stem from a woman aged 60-70 years with COVID-19, enrolled during active disease.

In this sample, this clone turned up once. V gene TRBV2 combines with J gene TRBJ1-5; D remains ambiguous. Trimming shortened V by 7 bases and J by 0 bases, and 7 bases separated the two germline ends. CDR3 size: 13 residues. Germline V gene data show CDR1 as SNHLY and CDR2 as FYNNEI. The CDR3 nucleotides are TGTGCCAGCACCAGATATAGCAATCAGCCCCAGCATTTT. It yields the protein CASTRYSNQPQHF. The full variable domain, its missing parts supplied by reference TRBV2 and TRBJ1-5, is EPEVTQTPSHQVTQMGQEVILRCVPISNHLYFYWYRQILGQKVEFLVSFYNNEISEKSEIFDDQFSVERPDGSNFTLKIRSTKLEDSAMYFCASTRYSNQPQHFGDGTRLSIL.

The V gene is TRBV10-3, the J gene TRBJ1-5; D gene uncertain. V shed 0 bases and J shed 7 bases, with 10 bases lying between them. The germline gives CDR1 ENHRY, CDR2 SYGVKD. This CDR3 is 14 amino acids long. The CDR3 region has the DNA TGTGCCATCAGTGAGTCGAGGGATTCACAGCCCCAGCATTTT. Its protein product is CAISESRDSQPQHF.

This clone was observed once. This chain uses TRBV5-1 with TRBJ2-3, with D unresolved. The germline V gene encodes CDR1 SGHRS and CDR2 YFSETQ. CDR3 length: 14 residues. Trimming took off 3 bases at V and 1 base at J, with 9 bases between the two ends. The CDR3 bases are TGCGCCAGCAGCTCAACGACTGGCACAGATACGCAGTATTTT. Its translation is CASSSTTGTDTQYF.

The chain uses TRBV6-5 and TRBJ1-1; a weak D match, TRBD1 (5 bases). Between the trimmed V and J ends, which lost 6 bases and 1 base, there was a span of 12 bases. The CDR3 is 14 amino acids. The germline gives CDR1 MNHEY, CDR2 SVGAGI. CDR3 bases: TGTGCCAGCAGCACCGGACACCCGAACACTGAAGCTTTCTTT. Its protein is CASSTGHPNTEAFF.

Comment on this clone: The sample carries other DNA sequences with the same CDR3. The chain carries TRBV6-5 and TRBJ1-1, with D maybe TRBD1 (5 bases). The CDR3 totals 13 residues. V dropped 6 bases and J dropped 1 base, with 9 bases sitting between them. Germline V lookup: CDR1 MNHEY, CDR2 SVGAGI. CDR3 residues: CASRGTGNTEAFF. The CDR3 DNA sequence: TGTGCCAGCAGGGGAACAGGGAACACTGAAGCTTTCTTT.

The V call is TRBV5-1, the J call TRBJ1-1; D is unclear. The CDR3 has 12 amino acids. Germline values: CDR1 SGHRS, CDR2 YFSETQ. V was clipped by 7 bases and J by 5 bases, with 12 bases between them. The CDR3 bases are TGCGCCAGCTCGGCGGGCAGGACTGAAGCTTTCTTT. Residues: CASSAGRTEAFF.

The chain has TRBV10-2 and TRBJ1-3; 9 nucleotides align to TRBD1. CDR1 and CDR2 from the germline V gene are WSHSY and SAAADI. V dropped 5 bases and J dropped 3; count of bases not matched to a gene: 5. The CDR3 loop spans 15 amino acids. The CDR3 protein is CASSRDREFGNTIYF. The DNA of the CDR3 is TGCGCCAGCAGTCGGGACAGGGAATTTGGAAACACCATATATTTT.

This chain joins TRBV13 and TRBJ2-2; TRBD2 is a possible D gene (5 bases). Germline lookup yields CDR1 PRHDT and CDR2 FYEKMQ (reference sequence). V lost 5 bases, J lost 8 bases, and 15 bases lay in between. There are 14 residues in the CDR3. CDR3 residues: CASSDLEEAGELFF. CDR3 nucleotide sequence: TGTGCCAGCAGCGACCTCGAGGAGGCAGGGGAGCTGTTTTTT.

The rearrangement links TRBV11-2 to TRBJ2-3; D unresolved. The V end lost 4 bases, the J end lost 9 bases, and 20 bases lay between the germline ends. Germline V gene sequence: CDR1 SGHAT, CDR2 FQNNGV. The CDR3 extends over 15 amino acids. CDR3 protein: CASSSAGEWSWTQYF. The CDR3 nucleotides read TGTGCCAGCAGCTCCGCAGGCGAGTGGTCTTGGACGCAGTATTTT.

The chain uses TRBV2 and TRBJ2-3; 7 bases align to TRBD1. The junction had 10 bases not matched to a gene; V was cut back by 6 bases and J by 1 base. Germline lookup yields CDR1 SNHLY and CDR2 FYNNEI. The CDR3 runs 16 residues. CDR3 sequence: CASRRGTGVGTDTQYF. CDR3 nucleotides: TGTGCCAGCAGGAGGGGTACAGGGGTCGGCACAGATACGCAGTATTTT. Based on the CDR3 plus reference TRBV2 and TRBJ2-3, the full variable domain is EPEVTQTPSHQVTQMGQEVILRCVPISNHLYFYWYRQILGQKVEFLVSFYNNEISEKSEIFDDQFSVERPDGSNFTLKIRSTKLEDSAMYFCASRRGTGVGTDTQYFGPGTRLTVL.

The chain is built from TRBV9 and TRBJ1-4; no firm D call. V lost 0 bases and J 5 bases, leaving 8 bases between the germline ends. Germline-derived CDR1 and CDR2 are SGDLS and YYNGEE. This CDR3 spans 14 amino acids. The DNA of the CDR3 is TGTGCCAGCAGCGTAGCGGGGAACAATGAAAAACTGTTTTTT. It translates to CASSVAGNNEKLFF.

The V call is TRBV12-3 or TRBV12-4, the J call TRBJ1-1, with 7 bases fitting TRBD1. Trimming took 5 bases from V and 2 from J; bases not matched to a gene: 2. The CDR3 is made up of 13 amino acids. The CDR3, as DNA: TGTGCCAGCAGTAGACAGGGTAACACTGAAGCTTTCTTT. Translated, it gives CASSRQGNTEAFF.

This clone was recorded a few times. J is TRBJ1-2 and V is TRBV21-1. TRBV21-1 is a pseudogene. This CDR3 spans 15 amino acids. Here the CDR3 reads CASSKDRGGDYGYTF. In DNA form, the CDR3 reads TGTGCCAGCAGCAAAGATAGGGGGGGCGACTATGGCTACACCTTC.

The gene calls are TRBV5-1 and TRBJ1-2; a weak D match, TRBD1 (5 bases). The CDR3 contains 14 residues. The ends were cut back, 4 bases at V and 0 bases at J, with 10 bases in the middle. In germline, CDR1 is SGHRS, CDR2 YFSETQ. CDR3 protein: CASSEMTANYGYTF. The CDR3 DNA follows: TGCGCCAGCAGCGAAATGACAGCTAACTATGGCTACACCTTC. Together with reference TRBV5-1 and TRBJ1-2, the CDR3 gives the full variable domain: KAGVTQTPRYLIKTRGQQVTLSCSPISGHRSVSWYQQTPGQGLQFLFEYFSETQRNKGNFPGRFSGRQFSNSRSEMNVSTLELGDSALYLCASSEMTANYGYTFGSGTRLTVV.

The chain recombines TRBV5-4 with TRBJ1-4, with a tentative D call TRBD1 (6 bases). V gave up 4 bases and J gave up 0 bases, with 10 bases separating them. Germline-derived CDR1 and CDR2 are SGHNT and YYREEE (reference sequence). This CDR3 is 15 amino acids long. CDR3 loop: CASSVDRPTNEKLFF. The CDR3 region has the DNA TGTGCCAGCAGCGTCGACAGGCCAACTAATGAAAAACTGTTTTTT.

The chain is built from TRBV6-4 and TRBJ2-7; D possibly corresponds to TRBD2 (5 bases). The CDR3 loop spans 14 amino acids. V lost 10 bases to trimming and J lost 2 bases, with 18 bases between them. Germline V gives CDR1 MRHNA, CDR2 SNTAGT. CDR3 nucleotide sequence: TGTGCCACCGGGGAAAAACAAGTTACCTACGAGCAGTACGTC. Its protein is CATGEKQVTYEQYV.

This clone is a singleton in its sample. A junction end diverges from the germline sequence, so it may reflect a read error. V is TRBV7-7 and J is TRBJ1-1; 7 bases are a match to TRBD1. The CDR3 spans 13 residues. CDR1 SSHAT and CDR2 FNYEAQ come from the germline V gene (reference sequence). This CDR3 is CASSPDRDTEAFF. CDR3 bases: TGTGCTAGCAGCCCCGACAGGGACACTGAAGCTTTCTTT.

This rearrangement joins TRBV19 to TRBJ1-3, with 9 bases that match TRBD1. CDR1 LNHDA and CDR2 SQIVND come from the germline V gene (reference sequence). Unmatched junction bases numbered 12, after V lost 3 bases and J lost 0 bases. CDR3 length equals 19 residues. This CDR3 reads CASSMETGGGPRSGNTIYF. The DNA of the CDR3 is TGTGCCAGTAGTATGGAAACAGGGGGCGGCCCTCGCTCTGGAAACACCATATATTTT.

V gene TRBV5-1 combines with J gene TRBJ1-1, with a tentative D call TRBD1 (5 bases). The V gene lost 0 bases and the J gene lost 4 bases, with 10 bases spanning the gap. Germline lookup yields CDR1 SGHRS and CDR2 YFSETQ. The CDR3 runs 14 residues. The CDR3 loop is CASSLVGDFTEAFF. Written as DNA, the CDR3 is TGCGCCAGCAGCTTGGTAGGGGACTTCACTGAAGCTTTCTTT.